This T cell receptor beta chain was sequenced in a study of blood T cell repertoires in COVID-19. Study summary: Donors in the United States, Italy and Spain gave samples during acute or convalescent COVID-19. Sources were T cells, B-cell-depleted T cells, or PBMCs; the material itself was cDNA or gDNA.

The authors' processing: Estimation of nucleated cell counts was performed using reference gene primer amplification. Generated by immunoSEQ multiplex PCR, the TCRdb table keeps only in-frame clones and is missing some. That table furnishes V, J and clone size, whereas the DNA furnished D and trimming. The data hold approximately 670,000 clones, with more than 80% observed a single time. V gave up 4 bases and J gave up 13 bases, with 11 bases separating them. This CDR3 has 12 amino acids. Germline values: CDR1 SGHDN, CDR2 FVKESK. The origin of this receptor is a young woman with acute or convalescent COVID-19. Material for sequencing was peripheral blood. The chain combines TRBV14 with TRBJ1-6; D uncertain. Here the CDR3 DNA reads TGTGCCAGCAGCCCGTCCTATTTTCCCCTCCACTTT. Translating it yields CASSPSYFPLHF. The full variable domain, in which reference TRBV14 and TRBJ1-6 provide the parts outside the CDR3, is EAGVTQFPSHSVIEKGQTVTLRCDPISGHDNLYWYRRVMGKEIKFLLHFVKESKQDESGMPNNRFLAERTGGTYSTLKVQPAELEDSGVYFCASSPSYFPLHFGNGTRLTVT.